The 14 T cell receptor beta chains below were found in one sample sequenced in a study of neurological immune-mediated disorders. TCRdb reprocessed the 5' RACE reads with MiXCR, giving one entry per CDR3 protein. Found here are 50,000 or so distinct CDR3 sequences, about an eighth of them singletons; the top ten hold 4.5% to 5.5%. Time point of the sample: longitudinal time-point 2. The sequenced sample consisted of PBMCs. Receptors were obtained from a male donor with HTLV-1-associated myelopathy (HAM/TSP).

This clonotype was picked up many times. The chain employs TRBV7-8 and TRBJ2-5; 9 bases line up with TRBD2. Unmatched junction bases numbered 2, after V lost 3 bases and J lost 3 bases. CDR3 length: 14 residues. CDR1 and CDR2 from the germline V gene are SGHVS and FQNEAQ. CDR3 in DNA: TGTGCCAGCAGCTTTTTAGCGGGGGAAGAGACCCAGTACTTC. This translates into CASSFLAGEETQYF.

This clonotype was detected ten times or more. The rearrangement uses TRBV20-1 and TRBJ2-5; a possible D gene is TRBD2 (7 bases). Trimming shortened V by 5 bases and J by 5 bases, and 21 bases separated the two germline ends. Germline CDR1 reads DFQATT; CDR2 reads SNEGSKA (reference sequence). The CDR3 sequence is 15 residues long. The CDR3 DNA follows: TGCAGTGCTCCCCCTCTCCTGGGGGGGCGGGAGACCCAGTACTTC. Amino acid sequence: CSAPPLLGGRETQYF.

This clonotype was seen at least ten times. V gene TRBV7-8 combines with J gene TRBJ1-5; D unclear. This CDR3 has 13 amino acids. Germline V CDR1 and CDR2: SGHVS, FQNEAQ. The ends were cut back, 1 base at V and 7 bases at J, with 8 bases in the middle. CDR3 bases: TGTGCCAGCAGCTTAGGCCAGTTCCAGCCCCAGCATTTT. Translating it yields CASSLGQFQPQHF.

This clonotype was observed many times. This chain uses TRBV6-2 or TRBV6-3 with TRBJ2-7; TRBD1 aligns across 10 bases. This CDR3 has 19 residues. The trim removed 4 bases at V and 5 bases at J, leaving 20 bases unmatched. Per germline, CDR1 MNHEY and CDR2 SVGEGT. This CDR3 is CASSSPLAPRGDRGHEQYF. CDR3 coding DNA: TGTGCCAGCAGTTCCCCACTGGCCCCGCGGGGGGACAGGGGCCACGAGCAGTACTTC.

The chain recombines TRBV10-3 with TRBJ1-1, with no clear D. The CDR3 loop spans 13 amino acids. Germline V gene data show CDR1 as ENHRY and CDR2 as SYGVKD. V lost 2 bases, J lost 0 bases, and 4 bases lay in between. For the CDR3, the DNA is TGTGCCATCAGTGAGGACATGAACACTGAAGCTTTCTTT. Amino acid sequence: CAISEDMNTEAFF.

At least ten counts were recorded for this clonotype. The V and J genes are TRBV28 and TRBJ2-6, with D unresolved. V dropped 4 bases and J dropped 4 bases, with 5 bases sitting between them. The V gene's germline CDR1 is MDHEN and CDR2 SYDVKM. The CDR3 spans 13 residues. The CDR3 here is CASSSPGANVLTF. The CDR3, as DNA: TGTGCCAGCAGTTCGCCCGGGGCCAACGTCCTGACTTTC.

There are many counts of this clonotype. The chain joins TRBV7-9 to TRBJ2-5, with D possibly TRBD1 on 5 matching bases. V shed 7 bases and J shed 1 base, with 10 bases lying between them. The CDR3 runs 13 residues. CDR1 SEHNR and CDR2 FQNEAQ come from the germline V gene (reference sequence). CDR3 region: CASTRTPQETQYF. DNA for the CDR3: TGTGCCAGCACCCGGACACCCCAAGAGACCCAGTACTTC.

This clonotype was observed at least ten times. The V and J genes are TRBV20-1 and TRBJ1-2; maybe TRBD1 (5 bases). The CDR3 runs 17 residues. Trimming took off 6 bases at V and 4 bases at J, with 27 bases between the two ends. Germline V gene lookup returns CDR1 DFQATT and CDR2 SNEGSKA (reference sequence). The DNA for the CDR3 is TGCAGTGCCCGAGCCCTTCAGAACAGGCTCGACGGCTATGGCTACACCTTC. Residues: CSARALQNRLDGYGYTF.

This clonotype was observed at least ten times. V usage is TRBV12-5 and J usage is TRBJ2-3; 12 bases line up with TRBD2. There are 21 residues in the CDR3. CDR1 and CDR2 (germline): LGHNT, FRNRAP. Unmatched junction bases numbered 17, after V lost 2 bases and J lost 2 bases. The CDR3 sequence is CASGLLRSGSGLAGFTDTQYF. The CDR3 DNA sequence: TGTGCTAGTGGTTTGTTAAGGTCGGGGTCCGGACTAGCGGGATTCACAGATACGCAGTATTTT.

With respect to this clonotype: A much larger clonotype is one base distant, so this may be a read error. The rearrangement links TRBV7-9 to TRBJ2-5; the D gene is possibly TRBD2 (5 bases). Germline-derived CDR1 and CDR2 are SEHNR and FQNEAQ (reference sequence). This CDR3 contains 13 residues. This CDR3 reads CASIAREQGTQYF. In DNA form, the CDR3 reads TGTGCCAGCATCGCGAGGGAGCAAGGGACCCAGTACTTC.

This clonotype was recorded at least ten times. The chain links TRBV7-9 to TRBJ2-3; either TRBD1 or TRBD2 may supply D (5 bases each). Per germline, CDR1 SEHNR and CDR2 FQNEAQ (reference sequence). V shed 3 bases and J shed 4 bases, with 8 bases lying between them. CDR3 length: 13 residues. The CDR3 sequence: CASSLGRADTQYF. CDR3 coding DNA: TGTGCCAGCAGCTTGGGACGGGCAGATACGCAGTATTTT.

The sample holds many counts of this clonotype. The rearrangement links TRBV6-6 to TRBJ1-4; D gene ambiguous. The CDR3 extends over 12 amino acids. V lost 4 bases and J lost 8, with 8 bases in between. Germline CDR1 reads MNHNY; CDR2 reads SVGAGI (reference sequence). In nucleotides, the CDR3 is TGTGCCAGCAGTTCTGTGGGGGAAAAACTGTTTTTT. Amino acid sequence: CASSSVGEKLFF.

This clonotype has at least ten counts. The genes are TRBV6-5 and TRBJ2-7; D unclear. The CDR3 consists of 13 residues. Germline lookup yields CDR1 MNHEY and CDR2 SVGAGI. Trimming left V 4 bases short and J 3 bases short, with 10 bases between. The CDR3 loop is CASSFSGVYEQYF. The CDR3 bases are TGTGCCAGCAGTTTTTCAGGAGTCTACGAGCAGTACTTC.

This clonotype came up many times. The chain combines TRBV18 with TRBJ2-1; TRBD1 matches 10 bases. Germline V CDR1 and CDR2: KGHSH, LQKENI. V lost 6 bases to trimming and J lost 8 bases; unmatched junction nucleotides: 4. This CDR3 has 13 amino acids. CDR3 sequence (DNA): TGTGCCAGCTCCCCGACAGGGGGCTATGAGCAGTTCTTC. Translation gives CASSPTGGYEQFF.